This T cell receptor beta chain was sequenced during a study of OX40 agonist ivuxolimab in advanced cancers. The wider study: Patient treatment consisted of intravenous ivuxolimab administration every 2 weeks at 0.01 to 10 mg/kg. Past anti-PD-1, anti-PD-L1 or anti-CTLA-4 therapy was accepted, and 35% to 45% had received some. General observations from the study: Near-lowest levels of clonal expansion characterized partial responders at 0.1-3.0 mg/kg. Expanded clones were, on average, more numerous among CD8+ T cells than CD4+.

V shed 4 bases and J 1 base; nucleotides not matched to a gene: 4. This CDR3 is built from 15 residues. Germline V lookup: CDR1 LNHNV, CDR2 YYDKDF (reference sequence). Data came from immunoSEQ multiplex PCR; TCRdb stores just in-frame clones and leaves some out. In the table there are more than 75,000 clones, roughly four fifths of which are singletons. In its sample, this clone was seen once. Antigen: not known. The receptor was isolated from an adult with an advanced solid tumor such as melanoma, head and neck, liver or kidney cancer. Sample: CD4+ or CD8+ T cells sorted from blood, taken in a trial of the OX40 agonist ivuxolimab. The rearrangement uses TRBV15 and TRBJ1-1; 9 bases are a match to TRBD1. The CDR3 nucleotides are TGTGCCACCAGCAAGGGACAGGGAGGGAACACTGAAGCTTTCTTT. Protein sequence: CATSKGQGGNTEAFF.